The sequence of this TCR beta chain was determined in a study of OX40 agonist ivuxolimab in advanced cancers. Study-wide context: The costimulatory receptor OX40 (CD134) was targeted by ivuxolimab, a fully human IgG2 agonistic monoclonal antibody. Intravenous ivuxolimab was administered to patients every 2 weeks at six dose levels: 0.01, 0.1, 0.3, 1.5, 3 and 10 mg/kg. Of the roughly 50 dose-escalation patients, hepatocellular carcinoma was present in roughly 19, melanoma in around 15, renal cell carcinoma in 9 and head and neck cancer in 9. In the dose-escalation cohort, 82.7% of patients were male, and the mean age was around 60 years, with a range of 23 to 79. Patients were allowed to have had prior anti-PD-1, anti-PD-L1 or anti-CTLA-4 therapy, and around 37% of the dose-escalation patients had previously received checkpoint inhibitors. Partial responses were achieved by three dose-escalation patients, of whom one had hepatocellular carcinoma and two had cutaneous melanoma. The point of sequencing TCRbeta in the periphery was to test whether ivuxolimab changed TCR sequence diversity and drove clonal T-cell expansion. The paper covers the monotherapy dose-escalation part of the phase I ivuxolimab trial, which included N ≈ 50 patients.

General conclusions and limits of the study: Antigen specificity was not determined for the clonally expanded peripheral T cells. On average, CD8+ T cells showed more expanded clones than CD4+ T cells after ivuxolimab. Low levels of normalized T-cell clonal expansion were also seen in some patients who did not respond. Partial responders in the 0.1-3.0 mg/kg groups had among the lowest normalized peripheral clonal expansion, especially among CD8+ T cells. At doses from 0.1 to 3.0 mg/kg, clonal expansion was seen in both CD4+ and CD8+ blood T cells between baseline and week 6.

As to this clone: Which antigen it targets is not known. The record has no base qualities; no much larger clone is one base away. The same CDR3 can be traced to other DNA sequences in this sample.

To sequence the TCRbeta CDR3 region, genomic DNA was isolated from the sorted cells. TCRbeta CDR3 regions were sequenced using the immunoSEQ Assay. This is the immuneACCESS table as TCRdb keeps it, with only in-frame sequences that have V and J called. A part of the clones is gone; compared with another copy, unresolved V genes explain less than half, and the rest is unexplained. The sample table lists approximately 120,000 clones, about 90% of them with a count of one. Around 0.81% of the sample rests with the top ten. The trial excluded patients who had a history of autoimmune disease or who were on systemic immunosuppression. In every dose cohort, peripheral blood was drawn for TCR sequencing at baseline, cycle 4 day 1, and cycle 7 day 1. Samples were obtained from an open-label, multicenter, first-in-human phase I dose-escalation trial of ivuxolimab. The trial enrolled adults with locally advanced or metastatic head and neck squamous cell, hepatocellular, melanoma or renal cell carcinoma. Before TCR sequencing, CD4+ and CD8+ T cells were separately sorted from peripheral blood.

The germline V gene yields SGHRS for CDR1 and YFSETQ for CDR2. V is shortened by 0 bases, J by 1 base, and the region joining them spans 9 bases. Including the terminal cysteine and phenylalanine, the CDR3 comprises 15 residues. The retained sequence is limited to the CDR3, 45 bases, with the frame set at the first base. The sequencing here drew on CD4+ or CD8+ T cells sorted from blood, taken in a trial of the OX40 agonist ivuxolimab. The chain is assembled from TRBV5-1 and TRBJ2-3; the D gene is not confidently resolved. This clonotype originated in an adult with an advanced solid tumor such as melanoma, head and neck, liver or kidney cancer. The DNA is as follows: TGCGCCAGCAGCTTGGCCCCAGGAGGCACAGATACGCAGTATTTT. It encodes CASSLAPGGTDTQYF.